Sequencing of this TCR beta chain was carried out in a study of blood T cell repertoires in COVID-19. On the study more broadly: The samples span acute and convalescent COVID-19 from the United States, Italy and Spain.

Cohort assignment relied on participant-reported clinical history. This CDR3 region has 13 residues. The ends lost 6 bases at V and 5 bases at J; junction bases unmatched: 5. From germline, CDR1 is LNHDA and CDR2 SQIVND (reference sequence). Original analysis: How many nucleated cells were present was estimated from reference gene primer amplification. Method: immunoSEQ multiplex PCR; TCRdb's copy keeps in-frame clones and lacks some. The V and J calls and clone size come from that table; D and trimming were worked out from the DNA. Of 380,000 or so clones listed, 85% to 90% are singletons. This clone was detected only a few times.

The material sequenced was PBMCs or T cells enriched from blood (not recorded which). The clonotype originates from a woman aged 25 to 39 with acute COVID-19. The gene calls are TRBV19 and TRBJ1-2; 8 nucleotides agree with TRBD1. The CDR3 protein is CASSPGTGYGYTF. CDR3 coding DNA: TGTGCCAGTAGCCCCGGGACAGGATATGGCTACACCTTC.